These T cell receptor beta chains were read from a single sample in a study of shared clonotypes between healthy human individuals. Sequenced by immunoSEQ multiplex PCR; TCRdb stores in-frame clones only, minus some. This table holds roughly 2 million clones, about 95% found once. The sample taken for sequencing was naive CD8+ T cells sorted from blood. The receptors stem from a man in his late teens or twenties in good health. Each CDR3 is given with its conserved first and last residue. The order of the fields is J gene, clone size, D gene, CDR3 length, V gene, CDR3 DNA, CDR3 protein. The D gene is left open where the match is weak. A clone size is listed for some rows: how often the clone was seen (once, few, many), or a class if it is expanded.

TRBJ2-3,.,.,11,TRBV20-1,TGCAGTGCTCCCTGGGAGGTTACGCAGTATTTT,CSAPWEVTQYF
TRBJ2-7,.,.,14,TRBV4-1,TGCGCCAGCAGCCAAGATTACGGAGCCTACGAGCAGTACTTC,CASSQDYGAYEQYF
TRBJ2-7,.,.,18,TRBV7-9,TGTGCCAGCAGCTTAAGGGCAGGGGACAAAGGGGCTGTCTACGAGCAGTACTTC,CASSLRAGDKGAVYEQYF
TRBJ2-7,.,TRBD1,15,TRBV4-1,TGCGCCAGCAGCCACCCGGGACAGGGGGCGCGGGAGCAGTACTTC,CASSHPGQGAREQYF
TRBJ2-1,.,TRBD1,15,TRBV6-5,TGTGCCAGCAATCCCGGGACAGGGGATTACAATGAGCAGTTCTTC,CASNPGTGDYNEQFF
TRBJ2-5,.,TRBD2,13,TRBV7-9,TGTGCCAGCAGCCCGACTAGCCGGGAGACCCAGTACTTC,CASSPTSRETQYF
TRBJ1-6,.,.,15,TRBV5-5,TGTGCCAGCAGCCCAATAGGGTCGGGTAATTCACCCCTCCACTTT,CASSPIGSGNSPLHF
TRBJ2-1,.,TRBD2,15,TRBV25-1,TGTGCCAGCAGTCCGGGCGGGAGCTCCTACAATGAGCAGTTCTTC,CASSPGGSSYNEQFF
TRBJ2-7,.,TRBD1,14,TRBV7-2,TGTGCCAGCAGCTCACAGGGGTCCCCCTACGAGCAGTACTTC,CASSSQGSPYEQYF
TRBJ1-5,.,.,16,TRBV2,TGTGCCAGCATCCAAGTAGGGAGCCAAGGCAATCAGCCCCAGCATTTT,CASIQVGSQGNQPQHF
TRBJ2-7,.,TRBD2,14,TRBV19,TGTGCCAGTAGTAGCGGGGGGTTCTCCTACGAGCAGTACTTC,CASSSGGFSYEQYF
TRBJ2-7,.,TRBD1,16,TRBV6-5,TGTGCCAGCAGTTACTCGGTCGGACAGGCCTCCTACGAGCAGTACTTC,CASSYSVGQASYEQYF
TRBJ2-7,.,TRBD2,15,TRBV6-1,TGTGCCAGCACACCCTTTAGCGGGGGAGCCTACGAGCAGTACTTC,CASTPFSGGAYEQYF
TRBJ1-4,.,TRBD1,15,TRBV14,TGTGCCAGCAGTCGAGACAGGGGGCCGAATGAAAAACTGTTTTTT,CASSRDRGPNEKLFF
TRBJ1-2,.,.,13,TRBV30,TGTGCCTGCCAGGACCGCGTGAACTATGGCTACACCTTC,CACQDRVNYGYTF
TRBJ2-5,.,TRBD1,14,TRBV7-2,TGTGCCAGCAGCTTGGACAGGACCCAAGAGACCCAGTACTTC,CASSLDRTQETQYF
TRBJ1-2,once,.,12,TRBV2,TGTGCCAGCAGTCCGACAGCCTATGGCTACACCTTC,CASSPTAYGYTF
TRBJ2-5,.,.,15,TRBV7-6,TGTGCCAGCAGCCTAGATGGGCCAGAATCCGAGACCCAGTACTTC,CASSLDGPESETQYF
TRBJ1-1,.,.,14,TRBV27,TGTGCCAGCAGTTTATCAGGACGGTACACTGAAGCTTTCTTT,CASSLSGRYTEAFF
TRBJ2-7,.,TRBD1,15,TRBV9,TGTGCCAGCAGCAAAACCGGGACAGGCTCCTACGAGCAGTACTTC,CASSKTGTGSYEQYF
TRBJ1-2,.,TRBD1,13,TRBV9,TGTGCCAGCAGCATGTGGACAGGGGATGGCTACACCTTC,CASSMWTGDGYTF
TRBJ2-6,.,TRBD1,19,TRBV6-1,TGTGCCAGCAGTGACCGTTTCGGACAGGGATTTGGTGGGGCCAACGTCCTGACTTTC,CASSDRFGQGFGGANVLTF
TRBJ2-7,.,.,15,TRBV7-9,TGTGCCAGCAGCTCCTCTACGGACCCGAAGAACGAGCAGTACTTC,CASSSSTDPKNEQYF
TRBJ1-1,.,.,12,TRBV5-6,TGTGCCAGCAGCTTGGTCCAGAGTGAAGCTTTCTTT,CASSLVQSEAFF
TRBJ1-3,.,.,15,TRBV9,TGTGCCAGCAGCGTAGATCCGAGCTCTGGAAACACCATATATTTT,CASSVDPSSGNTIYF
TRBJ2-2,.,TRBD1,17,TRBV4-1,TGCGCCAGCAGCCAAGATTATCAGGGGGCTGGCACCGGGGAGCTGTTTTTT,CASSQDYQGAGTGELFF
TRBJ2-5,.,.,13,TRBV9,TGTGCCAGCAGCGTGAGCGGAGGGGAGACCCAGTACTTC,CASSVSGGETQYF
TRBJ2-2,.,.,14,TRBV6-5,TGTGCCAGCACCCCCAGCACGGTCGGCGGGGAGCTGTTTTTT,CASTPSTVGGELFF
TRBJ1-2,.,.,14,TRBV28,TGTGCCAGCAGCTCAACAGGGACTGGAGATGGCTACACCTTC,CASSSTGTGDGYTF
TRBJ2-7,.,TRBD1,14,TRBV13,TGTGCCAGCAGCTTAGACAGGGGGCTGGGGGAGCAGTACTTC,CASSLDRGLGEQYF
TRBJ2-7,.,TRBD1,15,TRBV7-8,TGTGCCAGCAGCCCTCAGGGACAGGGAATCTACGAGCAGTACTTC,CASSPQGQGIYEQYF
TRBJ2-7,.,.,12,TRBV19,TGTGCCAGTAGCATGGGCTCCTACGAGCAGTACTTC,CASSMGSYEQYF
TRBJ2-7,.,TRBD1,13,TRBV4-1,TGCGCCAGCAGCGGACAGGGGACCTACGAGCAGTACTTC,CASSGQGTYEQYF
TRBJ1-5,.,.,16,TRBV21-1,TGTGCCAGCAGCAAGCACAGGGGCTACGACAATCAGCCCCAGCATTTT,CASSKHRGYDNQPQHF
TRBJ2-7,.,.,16,TRBV28,TGTGCCAGCAGTATCGGGACTGATGGGGGTATCTACGAGCAGTACTTC,CASSIGTDGGIYEQYF
TRBJ2-7,once,TRBD1,15,TRBV11-1,TGTGCCAGCAGCCCCCGGGACAGGGGGCTTCACGAGCAGTACTTC,CASSPRDRGLHEQYF
TRBJ2-2,few,.,12,TRBV7-9,TGTGCCAGCAGCCCCGACACCGGGGAGCTGTTTTTT,CASSPDTGELFF
TRBJ2-7,.,.,14,TRBV7-9,TGTGCCAGCAGCCTTTCCTCGGGGTCCTACGAGCAGTACTTC,CASSLSSGSYEQYF
TRBJ2-5,.,TRBD2,18,TRBV30,TGTGCCTGGAGTGGGATTGTAGCGGGGGCCGCAGGGGGAGAGACCCAGTACTTC,CAWSGIVAGAAGGETQYF